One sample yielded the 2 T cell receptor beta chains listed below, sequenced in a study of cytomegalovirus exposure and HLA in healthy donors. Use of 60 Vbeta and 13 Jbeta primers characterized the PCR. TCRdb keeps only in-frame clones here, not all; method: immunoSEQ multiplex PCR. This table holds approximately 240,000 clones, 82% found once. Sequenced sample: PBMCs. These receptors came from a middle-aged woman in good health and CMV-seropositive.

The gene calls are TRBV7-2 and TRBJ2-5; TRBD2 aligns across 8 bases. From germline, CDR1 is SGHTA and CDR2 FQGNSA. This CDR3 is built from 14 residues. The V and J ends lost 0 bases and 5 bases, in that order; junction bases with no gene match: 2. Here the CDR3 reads CASSLATSGETQYF. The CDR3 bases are TGTGCCAGCAGCTTAGCTACTAGCGGCGAGACCCAGTACTTC.

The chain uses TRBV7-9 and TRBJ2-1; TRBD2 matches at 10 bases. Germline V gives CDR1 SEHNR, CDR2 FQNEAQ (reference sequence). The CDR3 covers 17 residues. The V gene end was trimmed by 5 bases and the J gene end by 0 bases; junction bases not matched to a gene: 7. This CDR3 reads CASSLGTSEYSYNEQFF. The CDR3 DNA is TGTGCCAGCAGCCTCGGGACTAGCGAATACTCCTACAATGAGCAGTTCTTC.